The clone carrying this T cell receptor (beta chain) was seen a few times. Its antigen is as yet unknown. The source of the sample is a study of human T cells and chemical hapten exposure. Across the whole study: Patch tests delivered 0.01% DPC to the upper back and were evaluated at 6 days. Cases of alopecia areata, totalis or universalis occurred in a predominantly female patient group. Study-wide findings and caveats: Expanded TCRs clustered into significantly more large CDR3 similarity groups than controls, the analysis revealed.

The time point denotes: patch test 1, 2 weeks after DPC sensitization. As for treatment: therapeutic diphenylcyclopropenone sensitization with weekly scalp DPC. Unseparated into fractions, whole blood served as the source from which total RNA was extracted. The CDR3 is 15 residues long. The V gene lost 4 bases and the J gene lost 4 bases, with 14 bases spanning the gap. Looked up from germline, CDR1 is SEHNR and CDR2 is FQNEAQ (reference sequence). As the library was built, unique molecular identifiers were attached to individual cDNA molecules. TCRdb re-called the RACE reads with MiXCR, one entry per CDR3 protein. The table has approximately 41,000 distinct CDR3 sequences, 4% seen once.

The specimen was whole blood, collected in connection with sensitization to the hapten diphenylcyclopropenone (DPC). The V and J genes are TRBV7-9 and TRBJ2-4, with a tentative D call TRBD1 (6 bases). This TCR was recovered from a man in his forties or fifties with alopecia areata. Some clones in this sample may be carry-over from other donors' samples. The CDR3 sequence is CASSSLRDKKNIQYF. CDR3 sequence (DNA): TGTGCCAGCAGCTCCCTCCGGGACAAAAAAAACATTCAGTACTTC. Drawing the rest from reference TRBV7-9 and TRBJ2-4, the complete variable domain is DTGVSQNPRHKITKRGQNVTFRCDPISEHNRLYWYRQTLGQGPEFLTYFQNEAQLEKSRLLSDRFSAERPKGSFSTLEIQRTEQGDSAMYLCASSSLRDKKNIQYFGAGTRLSVL.